The rows below give T cell receptor beta chains drawn from one sample of a study of CD8 T cells in ankylosing spondylitis. TCRdb analysed the 5' RACE reads with MiXCR anew, one entry per CDR3 protein. The sample records under 450,000 distinct CDR3 sequences, approximately 20% being singletons. The source material was blood, either unsorted or a sorted T cell fraction (not recorded which). These receptors were taken from a male donor with ankylosing spondylitis or in good health (not recorded which). Each CDR3 is given with its conserved first and last residue. A D gene is named only where the DNA matches it firmly. A clone size is listed for some rows: how often the clone was seen (once, few, many), or a class if it is expanded.

abundance	d_gene	j_gene	v_gene	CDR3nt	CDR3aa
NA	NA	TRBJ2-5	TRBV5-6	TGTGCCAGCAGCTTGGGTGATTCGGAGACCCAGTACTTC	CASSLGDSETQYF
few	TRBD2	TRBJ2-7	TRBV7-9	TGTGCCAGCAGCTCCAGCGGGACGGGGGGACACGAGCAGTACTTC	CASSSSGTGGHEQYF
few	NA	TRBJ2-7	TRBV11-2	TGTGCCAGCAGCTTAGGGGGGAAAGCCTACGAGCAGTACTTC	CASSLGGKAYEQYF
few	NA	TRBJ2-7	TRBV4-2	TGTGCCAGCAGCCAAGTAAGAAACTACGAGCAGTACTTC	CASSQVRNYEQYF
NA	NA	TRBJ2-1	TRBV6-1	TGTGCCAGCAGGCAGGGGTTTGGGGTGTACAATGAGCAGTTCTTC	CASRQGFGVYNEQFF
NA	NA	TRBJ2-1	TRBV30	TGTGCCTGGAGGGGAGCGGGCTCCTACAATGAGCAGTTCTTC	CAWRGAGSYNEQFF
once	TRBD1	TRBJ1-3	TRBV9	TGTGCCAGCAGCGTAGTAGGGACAGTTGGAAACACCATATATTTT	CASSVVGTVGNTIYF
NA	TRBD1	TRBJ2-7	TRBV27	TGTGCCACCACACCCGGGACAGGGATTCACGAGCAGTACTTC	CATTPGTGIHEQYF
few	NA	TRBJ2-2	TRBV6-5	TGTGCCAGCAGTTACGAGGGGGGTAGCACCGGGGAGCTGTTTTTT	CASSYEGGSTGELFF
NA	TRBD1	TRBJ2-3	TRBV9	TGTGCCAGCAGCGTGGCCGGGACAGGCACAGATACGCAGTATTTT	CASSVAGTGTDTQYF
NA	TRBD2	TRBJ2-2	TRBV10-2	TGCGCCAGCAAACTAGCGTTCTCCGGGGAGCTGTTTTTT	CASKLAFSGELFF
NA	NA	TRBJ2-1	TRBV29-1	TGCAGCGTTGAAGATGGAGCTTACAATGAGCAGTTCTTC	CSVEDGAYNEQFF
few	TRBD1	TRBJ1-1	TRBV15	TGTGCCATAGGACAGGGTGGGACTGAAGCTTTCTTT	CAIGQGGTEAFF
NA	TRBD1	TRBJ2-6	TRBV2	TGTGCCAGCAAGGTACAGGGGGCGTATGGGGCCAACGTCCTGACTTTC	CASKVQGAYGANVLTF
few	NA	TRBJ2-4	TRBV27	TGTGCCAGCAGTCCCCCGGGACCGATAAACATTCAGTACTTC	CASSPPGPINIQYF
few	TRBD1	TRBJ1-4	TRBV5-6	TGTGCCAGCAGCCCCCGTGGGACAGGGCACGAAAAACTGTTTTTT	CASSPRGTGHEKLFF
NA	TRBD2	TRBJ2-1	TRBV7-3	TGTGCCAGCAGCCCACGGTCGGTAGCGGGGGGTGAGCAGTTCTTC	CASSPRSVAGGEQFF
few	NA	TRBJ2-7	TRBV7-8	TGTGCCAGCAGCTTAGCGGACAGCGATTCCTACGAGCAGTACTTC	CASSLADSDSYEQYF
many	TRBD2	TRBJ2-7	TRBV12-3/TRBV12-4	TGTGCCAGCAGTTTCGGGGGGTACGAGCAGTACTTC	CASSFGGYEQYF
few	NA	TRBJ2-1	TRBV5-1	TGCGCCAGCAGCTTGAAGTTTACAGGGACCTCCTACAATGAGCAGTTCTTC	CASSLKFTGTSYNEQFF
few	NA	TRBJ2-5	TRBV4-1	TGCGCCAGCAGCCAAGTAGCAGGGTTGGGGCAAGAGACCCAGTACTTC	CASSQVAGLGQETQYF
few	NA	TRBJ1-2	TRBV24-1	TGTGCCACGGAGGCAGACTATGGCTACACCTTC	CATEADYGYTF
NA	TRBD1	TRBJ1-2	TRBV3-1	TGTGCCAGCAGCCAAGATCCGGGACAGGGTCCAGATGGCTACACCTTC	CASSQDPGQGPDGYTF
few	NA	TRBJ1-1	TRBV6-1	TGTGCCAGCAAACCCGGAATGAACACTGAAGCTTTCTTT	CASKPGMNTEAFF
NA	TRBD2	TRBJ2-5	TRBV7-9	TGTGCCAGCAGCCCTGGGACTAGCGGCCTTGAGGAGACCCAGTACTTC	CASSPGTSGLEETQYF
few	TRBD2	TRBJ2-3	TRBV5-6	TGTGCCAGCAGCTTGGCGGGGGGAGCGACAGATACGCAGTATTTT	CASSLAGGATDTQYF
few	TRBD2	TRBJ2-1	TRBV6-4	TGTGCCAGCAGCGGGACTAGCGGGGCATTTCATGAGCAGTTCTTC	CASSGTSGAFHEQFF
NA	TRBD2	TRBJ2-2	TRBV20-1	TGCAGTGCTCACGGGGGGGCTTCGGGGGAGCTGTTTTTT	CSAHGGASGELFF
NA	NA	TRBJ2-1	TRBV7-2	TGTGCCAGCAGCTTCCGTCCCGACTACAATGAGCAGTTCTTC	CASSFRPDYNEQFF
NA	NA	TRBJ2-5	TRBV5-1	TGCGCCAGCAGTACCTACGGGGGGCAACAAGAGACCCAGTACTTC	CASSTYGGQQETQYF
many	TRBD1	TRBJ2-7	TRBV10-3	TGTGCCATCAGTGACCGGGACAGGGGCTACGAGCAGTACTTC	CAISDRDRGYEQYF
NA	NA	TRBJ2-7	TRBV11-2	TGTGCCAGCAGCTTACCCGGGGTCCAGAGGTCCCCCTACGAGCAGTACTTC	CASSLPGVQRSPYEQYF
NA	NA	TRBJ2-1	TRBV4-2	TGTGCCAGCAGCCAAGAACCGGGACTCCCTTCGGATGAGCAGTTCTTC	CASSQEPGLPSDEQFF
NA	NA	TRBJ2-3	TRBV12-3/TRBV12-4	TGTGCCAGCACCTCCCGGGGTGGGGGGCCCAGCACAGATACGCAGTATTTT	CASTSRGGGPSTDTQYF
few	NA	TRBJ2-1	TRBV7-9	TGTGCCAGCAGCCCCCCTCTCCCCAATGAGCAGTTCTTC	CASSPPLPNEQFF
NA	NA	TRBJ2-7	TRBV7-9	TGTGCCAGCAGCCCCGGGCCGCACAACGAGCAGTACTTC	CASSPGPHNEQYF
NA	TRBD2	TRBJ2-7	TRBV7-6	TGTGCCAGCAGCTTGGGGACTAGCGGGGGAAAATACGAGCAGTACTTC	CASSLGTSGGKYEQYF